This T cell receptor (beta chain) came from a study of blood T cells in healthy people across ages. The overall study: Per two T cells, template switching captured roughly one barcoded beta molecule.

Then a second PCR, running roughly 7 to 11 cycles, was carried out with a sample-barcoded 5' primer and a J-beta primer mix. One entry per CDR3 protein results from TCRdb running MiXCR on the 5' RACE reads. The profile shows hundreds of thousands of distinct CDR3 sequences, less than 35% of them singletons. Donors each provided about 10 milliliters of peripheral blood. The sequencing sample was made of blood. The clonotype was recovered from an elderly woman in good health.

The CDR3 nucleotides read TGCGCCAGCAGCCGAACAGAAGTCGAAGAGACCCAGTACTTC. This codes for CASSRTEVEETQYF. V gene TRBV4-1 combines with J gene TRBJ2-5; D ambiguous. The germline gives CDR1 MGHRA, CDR2 YSYEKL. There are 14 residues in the CDR3. Trimming shortened V by 4 bases and J by 3 bases, and 12 bases separated the two germline ends.